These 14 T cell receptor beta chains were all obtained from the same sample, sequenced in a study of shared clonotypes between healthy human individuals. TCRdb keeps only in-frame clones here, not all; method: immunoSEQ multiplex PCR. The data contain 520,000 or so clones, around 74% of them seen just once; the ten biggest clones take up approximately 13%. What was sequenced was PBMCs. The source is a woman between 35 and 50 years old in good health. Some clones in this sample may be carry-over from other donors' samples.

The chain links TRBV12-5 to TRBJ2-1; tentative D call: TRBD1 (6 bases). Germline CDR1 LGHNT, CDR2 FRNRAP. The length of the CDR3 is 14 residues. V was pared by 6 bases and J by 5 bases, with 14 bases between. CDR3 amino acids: CASGQTGQNNEQFF. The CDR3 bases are TGTGCTAGTGGACAAACAGGACAGAACAATGAGCAGTTCTTC.

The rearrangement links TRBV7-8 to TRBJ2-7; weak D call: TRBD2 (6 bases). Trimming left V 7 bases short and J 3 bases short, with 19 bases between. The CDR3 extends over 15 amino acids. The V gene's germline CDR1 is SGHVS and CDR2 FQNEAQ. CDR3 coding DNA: TGTGCCAGCATTACTTCGGGAGCACATAACTACGAGCAGTACTTC. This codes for CASITSGAHNYEQYF. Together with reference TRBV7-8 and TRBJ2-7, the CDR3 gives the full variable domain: GAGVSQSPRYKVAKRGQDVALRCDPISGHVSLFWYQQALGQGPEFLTYFQNEAQLDKSGLPSDRFFAERPEGSVSTLKIQRTQQEDSAVYLCASITSGAHNYEQYFGPGTRLTVT.

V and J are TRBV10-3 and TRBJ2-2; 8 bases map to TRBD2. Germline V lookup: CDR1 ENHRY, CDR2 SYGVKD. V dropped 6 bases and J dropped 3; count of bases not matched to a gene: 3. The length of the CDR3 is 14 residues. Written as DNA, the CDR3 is TGTGCCATCAGGCCGGGACTAGACACCGGGGAGCTGTTTTTT. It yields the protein CAIRPGLDTGELFF.

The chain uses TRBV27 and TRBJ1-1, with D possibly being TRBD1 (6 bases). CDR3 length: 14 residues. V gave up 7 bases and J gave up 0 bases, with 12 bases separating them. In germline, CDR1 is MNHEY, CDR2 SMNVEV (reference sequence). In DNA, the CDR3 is TGTGCCAGCAAGCTACAGGGCATGAACACTGAAGCTTTCTTT. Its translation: CASKLQGMNTEAFF.

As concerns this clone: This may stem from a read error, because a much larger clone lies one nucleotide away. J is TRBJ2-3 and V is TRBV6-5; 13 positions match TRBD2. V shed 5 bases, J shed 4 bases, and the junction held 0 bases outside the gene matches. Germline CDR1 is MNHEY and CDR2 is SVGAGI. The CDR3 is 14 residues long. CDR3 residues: CASSGLAGADTQYF. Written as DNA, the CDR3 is TGTGCCAGCAGTGGACTAGCGGGAGCAGATACGCAGTATTTT.

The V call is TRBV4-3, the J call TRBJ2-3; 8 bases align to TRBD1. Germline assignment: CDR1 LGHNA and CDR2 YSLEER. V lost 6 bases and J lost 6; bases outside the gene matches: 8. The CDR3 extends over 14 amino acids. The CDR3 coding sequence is TGCGCCAGCAGTTCAGGACAGGGTCAGGATACGCAGTATTTT. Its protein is CASSSGQGQDTQYF.

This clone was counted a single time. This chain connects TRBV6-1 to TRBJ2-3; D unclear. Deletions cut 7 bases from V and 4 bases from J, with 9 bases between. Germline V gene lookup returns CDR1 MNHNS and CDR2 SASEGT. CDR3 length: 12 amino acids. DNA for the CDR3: TGTGCCAGCACGCCCACAGCAGATACGCAGTATTTT. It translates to CASTPTADTQYF.

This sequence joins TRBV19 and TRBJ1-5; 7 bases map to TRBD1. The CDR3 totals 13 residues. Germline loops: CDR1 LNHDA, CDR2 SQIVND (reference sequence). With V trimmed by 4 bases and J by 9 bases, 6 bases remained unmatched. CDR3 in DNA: TGTGCCAGTAGTAGCGGGACAGCTCTGCCCCAGCATTTT. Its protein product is CASSSGTALPQHF.

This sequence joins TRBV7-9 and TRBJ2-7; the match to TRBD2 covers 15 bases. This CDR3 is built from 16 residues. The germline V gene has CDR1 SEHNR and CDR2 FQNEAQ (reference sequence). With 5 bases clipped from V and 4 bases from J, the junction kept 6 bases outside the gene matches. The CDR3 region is CASSPTGLAGGYEQYF. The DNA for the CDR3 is TGTGCCAGCAGCCCTACAGGACTAGCGGGAGGGTACGAGCAGTACTTC. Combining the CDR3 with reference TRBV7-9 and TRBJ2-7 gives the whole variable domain DTGVSQNPRHKITKRGQNVTFRCDPISEHNRLYWYRQTLGQGPEFLTYFQNEAQLEKSRLLSDRFSAERPKGSFSTLEIQRTEQGDSAMYLCASSPTGLAGGYEQYFGPGTRLTVT.

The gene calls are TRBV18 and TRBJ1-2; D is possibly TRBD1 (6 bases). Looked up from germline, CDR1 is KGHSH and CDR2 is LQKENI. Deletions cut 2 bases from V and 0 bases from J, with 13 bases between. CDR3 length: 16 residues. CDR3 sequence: CASSPDPGGANYGYTF. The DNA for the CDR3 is TGTGCCAGCTCACCAGATCCGGGGGGCGCTAACTATGGCTACACCTTC.

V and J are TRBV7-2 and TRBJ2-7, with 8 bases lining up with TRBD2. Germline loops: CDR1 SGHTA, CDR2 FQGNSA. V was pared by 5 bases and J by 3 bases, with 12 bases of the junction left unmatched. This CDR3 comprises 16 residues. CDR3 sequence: CASSPRPGGKVYEQYF. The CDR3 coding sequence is TGTGCCAGCAGCCCAAGGCCGGGAGGGAAGGTCTACGAGCAGTACTTC. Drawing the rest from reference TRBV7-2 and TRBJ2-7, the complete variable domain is GAGVSQSPSNKVTEKGKDVELRCDPISGHTALYWYRQSLGQGLEFLIYFQGNSAPDKSGLPSDRFSAERTGGSVSTLTIQRTQQEDSAVYLCASSPRPGGKVYEQYFGPGTRLTVT.

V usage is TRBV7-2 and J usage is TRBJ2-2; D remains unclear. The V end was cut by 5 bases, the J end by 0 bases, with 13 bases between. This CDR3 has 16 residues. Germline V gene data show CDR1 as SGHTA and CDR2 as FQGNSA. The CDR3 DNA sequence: TGTGCCAGCAGCCCATGGACGGGTTCGAACACCGGGGAGCTGTTTTTT. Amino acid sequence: CASSPWTGSNTGELFF.

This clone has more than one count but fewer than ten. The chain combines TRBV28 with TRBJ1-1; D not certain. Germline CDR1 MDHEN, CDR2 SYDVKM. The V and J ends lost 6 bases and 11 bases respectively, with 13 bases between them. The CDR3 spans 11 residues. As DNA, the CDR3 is TGTGCCAGCAGGTCGGATCAATGGGCTTTCTTT. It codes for CASRSDQWAFF.

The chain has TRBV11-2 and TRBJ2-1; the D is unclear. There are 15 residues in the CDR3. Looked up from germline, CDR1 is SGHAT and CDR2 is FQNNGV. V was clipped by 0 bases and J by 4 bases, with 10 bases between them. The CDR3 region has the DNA TGTGCCAGCAGCTTAGATGGGCAGATTTACAATGAGCAGTTCTTC. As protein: CASSLDGQIYNEQFF.